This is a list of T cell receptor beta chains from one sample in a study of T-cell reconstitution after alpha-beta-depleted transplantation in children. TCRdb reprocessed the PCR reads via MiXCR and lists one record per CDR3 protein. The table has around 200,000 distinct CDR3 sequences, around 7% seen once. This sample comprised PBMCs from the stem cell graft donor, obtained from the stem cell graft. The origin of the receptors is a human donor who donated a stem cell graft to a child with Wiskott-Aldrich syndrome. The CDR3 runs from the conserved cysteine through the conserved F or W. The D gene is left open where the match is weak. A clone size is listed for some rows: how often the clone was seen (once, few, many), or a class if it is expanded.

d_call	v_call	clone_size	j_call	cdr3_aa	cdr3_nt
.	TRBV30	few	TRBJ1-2	CAWSSGNYGYTF	TGTGCCTGGAGTTCAGGAAACTATGGCTACACCTTC
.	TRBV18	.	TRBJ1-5	CASSPPPGAEPQHF	TGTGCCAGCTCACCACCCCCAGGGGCAGAGCCCCAGCATTTT
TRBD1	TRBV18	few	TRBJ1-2	CASSPGTGGTGYTF	TGTGCCAGCTCACCAGGAACAGGGGGCACGGGCTACACCTTC
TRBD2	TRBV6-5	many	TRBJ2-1	CASSHPGLARFF	TGTGCCAGCAGTCACCCGGGACTAGCTCGGTTCTTC
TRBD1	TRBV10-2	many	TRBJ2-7	CASSERDRDYEQYF	TGCGCCAGCAGTGAGCGGGACAGAGACTACGAGCAGTACTTC
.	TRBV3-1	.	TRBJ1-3	CASSARDTIGNTIYF	TGTGCCAGCAGCGCCCGGGACACGATTGGAAACACCATATATTTT
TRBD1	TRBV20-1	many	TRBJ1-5	CSAPYRPGQGPPEDQPQHF	TGCAGTGCTCCATACCGGCCGGGACAGGGACCCCCGGAGGATCAGCCCCAGCATTTT
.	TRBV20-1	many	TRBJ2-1	CSARDRSVKEEFF	TGCAGTGCTAGAGATAGGTCGGTCAAGGAGGAGTTCTTC
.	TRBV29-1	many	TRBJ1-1	CSAGVGVQRDTEALF	TGCAGCGCCGGAGTCGGGGTGCAGCGGGACACTGAAGCTCTCTTT
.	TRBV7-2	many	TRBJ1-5	CASSLAMAGSNQPQHF	TGTGCCAGCAGCTTAGCAATGGCAGGGAGCAATCAGCCCCAGCATTTT
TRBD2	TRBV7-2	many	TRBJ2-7	CASSLVSGVGYEQYF	TGTGCCAGCAGCTTAGTTAGCGGGGTGGGCTACGAGCAGTACTTC
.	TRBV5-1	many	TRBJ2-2	CASSFNRMSTGELFF	TGCGCCAGCAGCTTCAACAGGATGAGCACCGGGGAGCTGTTTTTT
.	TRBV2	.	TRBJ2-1	CATLIYNEQFF	TGTGCCACGCTAATATACAATGAGCAGTTCTTC
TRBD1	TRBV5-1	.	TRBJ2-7	CASSAGTDLPFEQYF	TGCGCCAGCAGCGCCGGGACAGACCTACCTTTCGAGCAGTACTTC
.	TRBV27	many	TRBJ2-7	CASSDVDTTYEQYF	TGTGCCAGCAGCGACGTGGACACAACCTACGAGCAGTACTTC
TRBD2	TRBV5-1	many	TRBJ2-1	CASSSGLAGGSSYNEQFF	TGCGCCAGCAGCTCTGGACTAGCGGGAGGAAGCTCCTACAATGAGCAGTTCTTC
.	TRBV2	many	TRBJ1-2	CASSDYVRAPWGYTF	TGTGCCAGCAGTGACTACGTCAGGGCCCCCTGGGGCTACACCTTC
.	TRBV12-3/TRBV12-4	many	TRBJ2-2	CASSPKREWNTGELFF	TGTGCCAGCAGTCCGAAGAGGGAATGGAACACCGGGGAGCTGTTTTTT
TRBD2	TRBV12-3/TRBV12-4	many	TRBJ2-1	CASGPGTSFTNEQFF	TGTGCCAGCGGTCCCGGGACTAGCTTTACCAATGAGCAGTTCTTC
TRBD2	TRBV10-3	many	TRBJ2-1	CAISGSSGGSYNEQFF	TGTGCCATCAGTGGCTCTAGCGGAGGTTCCTACAATGAGCAGTTCTTC
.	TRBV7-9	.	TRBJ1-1	CASTPGNANTEAFF	TGTGCCAGCACTCCAGGGAATGCGAACACTGAAGCTTTCTTT
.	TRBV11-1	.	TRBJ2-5	CASSSTYRQADERETQYF	TGTGCCAGCAGCTCAACTTACCGACAGGCGGACGAGAGAGAGACCCAGTACTTC
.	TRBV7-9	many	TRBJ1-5	CASSSAEGPLQPQHF	TGTGCCAGCAGCTCCGCGGAGGGCCCCCTTCAGCCCCAGCATTTT
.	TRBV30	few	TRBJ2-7	CAGQILIRRYEQYF	TGTGCCGGACAAATATTAATACGTCGATACGAGCAGTACTTC
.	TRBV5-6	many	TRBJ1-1	CASSVDLNTEAFF	TGTGCCAGCAGCGTGGACCTGAACACTGAAGCTTTCTTT
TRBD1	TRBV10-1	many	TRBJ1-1	CASKPGQGRTEAFF	TGCGCCAGCAAACCGGGACAGGGGCGCACTGAAGCTTTCTTT
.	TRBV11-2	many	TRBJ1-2	CASSLDDINYGYTF	TGTGCCAGCAGCTTAGACGACATTAACTATGGCTACACCTTC
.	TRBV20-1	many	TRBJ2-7	CSASRGAVATGEQYF	TGCAGTGCTAGTCGGGGAGCTGTAGCAACCGGCGAGCAGTACTTC
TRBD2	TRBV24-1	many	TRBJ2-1	CATSDPGLAGGFEQFF	TGTGCCACCAGTGACCCGGGACTAGCGGGAGGTTTTGAGCAGTTCTTC
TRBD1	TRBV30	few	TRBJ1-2	CASKGQGDNYGYTF	TGTGCCTCTAAAGGACAGGGGGACAACTATGGCTACACCTTC
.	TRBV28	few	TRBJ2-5	CASSFWYPGETQYF	TGTGCCAGCAGTTTCTGGTATCCCGGGGAGACCCAGTACTTC
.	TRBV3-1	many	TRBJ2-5	CASSQDGTPQETQYF	TGTGCCAGCAGCCAAGATGGGACCCCGCAAGAGACCCAGTACTTC
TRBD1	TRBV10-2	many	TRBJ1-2	CASSPGQGVGGYTF	TGCGCCAGCAGTCCGGGACAGGGGGTAGGAGGCTACACCTTC
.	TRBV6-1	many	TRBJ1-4	CASRDSTTNEKLFF	TGTGCCAGCAGGGACAGTACAACTAATGAAAAACTGTTTTTT
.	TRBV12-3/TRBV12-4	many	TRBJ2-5	CASSLALIVERETQYF	TGTGCCAGCAGTTTAGCGCTAATCGTAGAGAGGGAGACCCAGTACTTC
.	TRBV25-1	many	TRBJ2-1	CASSQGYNEQFF	TGTGCCAGCAGTCAGGGCTACAATGAGCAGTTCTTC
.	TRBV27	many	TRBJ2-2	CASSLPGGGIGELFF	TGTGCCAGCAGTTTACCCGGGGGCGGGATCGGGGAGCTGTTTTTT
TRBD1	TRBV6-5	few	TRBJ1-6	CASSRDRAKNSPLHF	TGTGCCAGCAGCCGGGACAGGGCGAAAAATTCACCCCTCCACTTT
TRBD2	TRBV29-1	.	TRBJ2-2	CSVGLAGDGELFF	TGCAGCGTGGGACTAGCGGGAGACGGGGAGCTGTTTTTT
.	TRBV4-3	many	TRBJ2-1	CASSQVVSGYNEQFF	TGCGCCAGCAGCCAAGTGGTAAGCGGGTACAATGAGCAGTTCTTC